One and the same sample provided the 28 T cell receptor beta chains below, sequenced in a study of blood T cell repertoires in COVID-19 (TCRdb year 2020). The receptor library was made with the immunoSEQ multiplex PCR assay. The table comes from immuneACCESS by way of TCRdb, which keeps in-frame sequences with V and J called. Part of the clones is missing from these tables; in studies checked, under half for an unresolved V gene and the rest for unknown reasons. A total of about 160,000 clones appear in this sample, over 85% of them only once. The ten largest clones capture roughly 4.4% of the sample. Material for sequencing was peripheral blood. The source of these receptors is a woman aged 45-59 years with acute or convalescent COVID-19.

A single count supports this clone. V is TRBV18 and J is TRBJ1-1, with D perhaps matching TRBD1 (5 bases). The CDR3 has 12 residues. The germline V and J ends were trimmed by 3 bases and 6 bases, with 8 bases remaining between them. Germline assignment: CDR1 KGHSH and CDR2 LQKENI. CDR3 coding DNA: TGTGCCAGCTCACCCCAGGGTGCTGAAGCTTTCTTT. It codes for CASSPQGAEAFF.

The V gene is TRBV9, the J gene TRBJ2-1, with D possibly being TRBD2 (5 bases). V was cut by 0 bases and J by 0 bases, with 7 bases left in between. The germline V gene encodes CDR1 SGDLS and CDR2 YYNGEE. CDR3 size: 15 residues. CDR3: CASSVGGGSYNEQFF. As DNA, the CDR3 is TGTGCCAGCAGCGTAGGTGGAGGCTCCTACAATGAGCAGTTCTTC.

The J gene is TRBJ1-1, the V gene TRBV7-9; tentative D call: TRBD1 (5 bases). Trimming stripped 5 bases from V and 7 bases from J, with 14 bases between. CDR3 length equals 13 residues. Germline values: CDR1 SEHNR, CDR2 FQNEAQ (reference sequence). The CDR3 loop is CASSRAGEDEAFF. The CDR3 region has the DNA TGTGCCAGCAGCCGCGCGGGGGAGGATGAAGCTTTCTTT. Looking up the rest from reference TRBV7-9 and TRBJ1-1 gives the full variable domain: DTGVSQNPRHKITKRGQNVTFRCDPISEHNRLYWYRQTLGQGPEFLTYFQNEAQLEKSRLLSDRFSAERPKGSFSTLEIQRTEQGDSAMYLCASSRAGEDEAFFGQGTRLTVV.

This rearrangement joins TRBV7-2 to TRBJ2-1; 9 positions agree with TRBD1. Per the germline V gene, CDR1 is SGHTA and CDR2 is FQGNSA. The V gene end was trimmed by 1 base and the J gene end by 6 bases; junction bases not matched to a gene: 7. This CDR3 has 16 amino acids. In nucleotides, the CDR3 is TGTGCCAGCAGCTTAGTCGTGGGACAGGGAAGCAATGAGCAGTTCTTC. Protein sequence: CASSLVVGQGSNEQFF.

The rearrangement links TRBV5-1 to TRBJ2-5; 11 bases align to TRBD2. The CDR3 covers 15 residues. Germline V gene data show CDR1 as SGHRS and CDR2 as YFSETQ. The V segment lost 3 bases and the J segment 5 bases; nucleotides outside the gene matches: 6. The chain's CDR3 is CASSSSGGPGETQYF. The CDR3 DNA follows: TGCGCCAGCAGCTCTAGCGGGGGGCCGGGGGAGACCCAGTACTTC.

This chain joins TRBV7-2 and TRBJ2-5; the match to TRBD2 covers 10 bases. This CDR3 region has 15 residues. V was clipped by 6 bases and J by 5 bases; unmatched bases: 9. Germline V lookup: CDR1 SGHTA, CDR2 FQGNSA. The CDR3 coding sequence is TGTGCCAGCAGTCGGCCCCTAGCGGGGGTTGAGACCCAGTACTTC. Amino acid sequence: CASSRPLAGVETQYF.

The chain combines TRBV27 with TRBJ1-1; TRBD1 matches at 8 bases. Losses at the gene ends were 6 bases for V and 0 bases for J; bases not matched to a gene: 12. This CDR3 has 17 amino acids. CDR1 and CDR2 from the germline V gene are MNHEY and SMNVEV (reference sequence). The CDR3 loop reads CASRFTPRTGMNTEAFF. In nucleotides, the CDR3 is TGTGCCAGCAGATTTACGCCTCGGACAGGGATGAACACTGAAGCTTTCTTT.

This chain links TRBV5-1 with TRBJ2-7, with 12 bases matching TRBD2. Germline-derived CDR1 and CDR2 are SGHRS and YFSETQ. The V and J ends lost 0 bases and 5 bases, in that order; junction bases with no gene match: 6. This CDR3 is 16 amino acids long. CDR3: CASSLGGLAGPHEQYF. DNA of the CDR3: TGCGCCAGCAGCTTGGGCGGACTAGCGGGACCCCACGAGCAGTACTTC.

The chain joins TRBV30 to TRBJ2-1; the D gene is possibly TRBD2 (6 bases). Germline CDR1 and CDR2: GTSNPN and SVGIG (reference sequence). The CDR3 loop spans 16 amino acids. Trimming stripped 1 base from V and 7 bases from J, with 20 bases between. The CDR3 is CAWSGTWRGNTNEQFF. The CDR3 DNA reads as TGTGCCTGGAGTGGTACGTGGCGGGGCAACACGAATGAGCAGTTCTTC.

The CDR3 spells CAWSVGQGAAGNTIYF. The DNA for the CDR3 is TGTGCCTGGAGTGTAGGACAGGGGGCGGCTGGAAACACCATATATTTT. The chain couples TRBV30 to TRBJ1-3, with TRBD1 matching over 11 bases. CDR1 and CDR2 from the germline V gene are GTSNPN and SVGIG (reference sequence). V dropped 0 bases and J dropped 2; count of bases not matched to a gene: 3. The CDR3 length is 16 residues.

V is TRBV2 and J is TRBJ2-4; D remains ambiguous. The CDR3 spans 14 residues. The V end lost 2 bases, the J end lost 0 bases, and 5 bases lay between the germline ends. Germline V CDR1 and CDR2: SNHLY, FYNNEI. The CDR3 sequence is CASSERLAKNIQYF. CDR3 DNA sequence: TGTGCCAGCAGTGAACGGTTAGCCAAAAACATTCAGTACTTC.

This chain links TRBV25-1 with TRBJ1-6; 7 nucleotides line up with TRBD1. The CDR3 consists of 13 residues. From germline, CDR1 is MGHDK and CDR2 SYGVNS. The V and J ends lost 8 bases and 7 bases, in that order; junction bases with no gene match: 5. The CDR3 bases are TGTGCCAGCGGGGACAGAGAAAATTCACCCCTCCACTTT. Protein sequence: CASGDRENSPLHF.

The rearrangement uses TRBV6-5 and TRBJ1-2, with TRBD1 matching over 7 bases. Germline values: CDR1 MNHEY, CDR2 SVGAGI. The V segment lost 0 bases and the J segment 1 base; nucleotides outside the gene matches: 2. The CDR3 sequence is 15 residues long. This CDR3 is CASSYSQGGNYGYTF. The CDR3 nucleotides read TGTGCCAGCAGTTACTCCCAGGGGGGTAACTATGGCTACACCTTC.

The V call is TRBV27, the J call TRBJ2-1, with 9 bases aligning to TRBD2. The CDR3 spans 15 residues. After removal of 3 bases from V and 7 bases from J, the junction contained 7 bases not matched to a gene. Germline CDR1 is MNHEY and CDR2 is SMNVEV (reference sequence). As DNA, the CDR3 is TGTGCCAGCAGTTTTATAGCGGGAGTTGGGAATGAGCAGTTCTTC. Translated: CASSFIAGVGNEQFF.

The CDR3 loop is CASSLEAGLNYGYTF. The CDR3 nucleotides are TGCGCCAGCAGCTTGGAAGCAGGCTTGAACTATGGCTACACCTTC. This sequence joins TRBV5-1 and TRBJ1-2; D is unclear. Germline lookup yields CDR1 SGHRS and CDR2 YFSETQ. V shed 0 bases and J shed 2 bases, with 11 bases lying between them. The CDR3 is made up of 15 amino acids.

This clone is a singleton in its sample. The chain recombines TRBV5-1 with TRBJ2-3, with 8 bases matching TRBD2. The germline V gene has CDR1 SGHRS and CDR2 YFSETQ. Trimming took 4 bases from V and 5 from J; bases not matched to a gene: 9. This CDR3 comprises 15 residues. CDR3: CASSLERGFEDTQYF. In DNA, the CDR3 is TGCGCCAGCAGCCTCGAGCGGGGGTTTGAAGATACGCAGTATTTT.

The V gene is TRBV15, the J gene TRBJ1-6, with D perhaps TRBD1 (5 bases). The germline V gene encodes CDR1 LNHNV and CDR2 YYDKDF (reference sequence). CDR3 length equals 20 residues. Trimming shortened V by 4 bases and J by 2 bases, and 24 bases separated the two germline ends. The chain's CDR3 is CATSKRIGTPRDTYNSPLHF. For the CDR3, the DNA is TGTGCCACCAGCAAAAGGATTGGGACTCCTAGGGATACCTATAATTCACCCCTCCACTTT.

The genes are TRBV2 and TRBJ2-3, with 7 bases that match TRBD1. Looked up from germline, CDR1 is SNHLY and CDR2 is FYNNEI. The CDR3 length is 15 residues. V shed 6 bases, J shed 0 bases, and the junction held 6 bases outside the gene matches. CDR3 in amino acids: CASRGGTASTDTQYF. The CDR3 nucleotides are TGTGCCAGCAGGGGTGGGACAGCTAGCACAGATACGCAGTATTTT.

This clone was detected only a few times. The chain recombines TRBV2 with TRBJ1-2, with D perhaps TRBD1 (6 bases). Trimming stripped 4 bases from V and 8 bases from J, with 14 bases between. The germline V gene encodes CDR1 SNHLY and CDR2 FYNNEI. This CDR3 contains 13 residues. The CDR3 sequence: CASSVIQGGGYTF. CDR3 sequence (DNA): TGTGCCAGCAGTGTGATACAGGGCGGGGGCTACACCTTC.

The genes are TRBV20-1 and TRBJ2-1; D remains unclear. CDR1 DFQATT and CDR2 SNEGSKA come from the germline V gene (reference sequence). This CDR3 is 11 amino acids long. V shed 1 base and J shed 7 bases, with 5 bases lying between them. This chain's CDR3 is CSARGQNEQFF. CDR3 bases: TGCAGTGCTAGAGGGCAGAATGAGCAGTTCTTC.

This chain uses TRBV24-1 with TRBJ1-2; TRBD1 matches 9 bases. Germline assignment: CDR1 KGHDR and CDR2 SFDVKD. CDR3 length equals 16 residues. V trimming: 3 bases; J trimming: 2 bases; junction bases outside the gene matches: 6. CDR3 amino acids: CATSDPPGTGNYGYTF. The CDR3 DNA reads TGTGCCACCAGTGATCCACCAGGGACAGGGAACTATGGCTACACCTTC.

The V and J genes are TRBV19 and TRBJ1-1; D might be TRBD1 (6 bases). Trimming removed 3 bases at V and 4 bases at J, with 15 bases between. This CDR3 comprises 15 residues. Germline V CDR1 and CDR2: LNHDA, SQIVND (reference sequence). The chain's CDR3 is CASSMEAQGLTEAFF. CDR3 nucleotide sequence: TGTGCCAGTAGTATGGAGGCACAGGGTCTCACTGAAGCTTTCTTT.

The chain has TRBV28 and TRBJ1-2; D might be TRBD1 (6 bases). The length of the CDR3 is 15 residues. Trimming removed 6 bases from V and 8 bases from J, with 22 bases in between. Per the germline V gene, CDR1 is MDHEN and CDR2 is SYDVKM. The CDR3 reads CASSPRLDSLRGYTF. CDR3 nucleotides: TGTGCCAGCAGCCCCCGGCTGGACAGCTTAAGAGGCTACACCTTC.

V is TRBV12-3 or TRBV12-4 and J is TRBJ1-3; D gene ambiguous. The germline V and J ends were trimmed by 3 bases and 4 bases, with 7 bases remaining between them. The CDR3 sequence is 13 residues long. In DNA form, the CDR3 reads TGTGCCAGCAGTTTGAGCCGCGGAAACACCATATATTTT. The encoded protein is CASSLSRGNTIYF.

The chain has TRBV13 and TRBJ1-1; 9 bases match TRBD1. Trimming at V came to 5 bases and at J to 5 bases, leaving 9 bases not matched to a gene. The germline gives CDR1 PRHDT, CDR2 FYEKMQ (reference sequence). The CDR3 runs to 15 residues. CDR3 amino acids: CASSPYGTGRTEAFF. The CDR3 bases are TGTGCCAGCAGCCCGTACGGGACAGGGAGGACTGAAGCTTTCTTT.

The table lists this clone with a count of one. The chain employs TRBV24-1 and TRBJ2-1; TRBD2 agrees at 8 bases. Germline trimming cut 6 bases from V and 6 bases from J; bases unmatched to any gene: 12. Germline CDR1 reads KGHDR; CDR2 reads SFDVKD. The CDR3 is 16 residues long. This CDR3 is CATSTAGTRLTNEQFF. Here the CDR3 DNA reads TGTGCCACCAGTACAGCCGGGACTAGACTCACCAATGAGCAGTTCTTC.

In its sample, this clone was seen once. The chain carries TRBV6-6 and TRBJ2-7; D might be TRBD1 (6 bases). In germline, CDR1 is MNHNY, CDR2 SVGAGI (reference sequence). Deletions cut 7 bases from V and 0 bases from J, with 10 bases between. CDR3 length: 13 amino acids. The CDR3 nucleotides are TGTGCCAGCACCTCAGGGGCCTCCTACGAGCAGTACTTC. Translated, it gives CASTSGASYEQYF.

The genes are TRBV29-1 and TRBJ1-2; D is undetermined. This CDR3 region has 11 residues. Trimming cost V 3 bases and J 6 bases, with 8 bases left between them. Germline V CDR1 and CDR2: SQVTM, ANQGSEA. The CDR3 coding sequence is TGCAGCGTTGAGGAAGGAGATGGCTACACCTTC. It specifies CSVEEGDGYTF.